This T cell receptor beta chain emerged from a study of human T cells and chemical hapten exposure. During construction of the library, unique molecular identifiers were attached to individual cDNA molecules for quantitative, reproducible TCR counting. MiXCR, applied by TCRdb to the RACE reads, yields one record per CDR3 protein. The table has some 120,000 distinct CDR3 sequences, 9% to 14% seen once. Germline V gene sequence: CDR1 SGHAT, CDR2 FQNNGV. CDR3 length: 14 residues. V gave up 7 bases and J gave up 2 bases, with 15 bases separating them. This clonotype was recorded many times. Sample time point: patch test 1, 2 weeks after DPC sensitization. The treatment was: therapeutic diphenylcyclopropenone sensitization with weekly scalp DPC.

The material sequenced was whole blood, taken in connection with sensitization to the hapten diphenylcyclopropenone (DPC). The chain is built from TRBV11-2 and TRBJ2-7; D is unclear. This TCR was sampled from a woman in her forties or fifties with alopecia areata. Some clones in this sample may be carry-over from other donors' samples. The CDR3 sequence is CASTLGPGPYEQYF. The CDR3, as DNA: TGTGCCAGCACCTTGGGCCCCGGCCCCTACGAGCAGTACTTC.